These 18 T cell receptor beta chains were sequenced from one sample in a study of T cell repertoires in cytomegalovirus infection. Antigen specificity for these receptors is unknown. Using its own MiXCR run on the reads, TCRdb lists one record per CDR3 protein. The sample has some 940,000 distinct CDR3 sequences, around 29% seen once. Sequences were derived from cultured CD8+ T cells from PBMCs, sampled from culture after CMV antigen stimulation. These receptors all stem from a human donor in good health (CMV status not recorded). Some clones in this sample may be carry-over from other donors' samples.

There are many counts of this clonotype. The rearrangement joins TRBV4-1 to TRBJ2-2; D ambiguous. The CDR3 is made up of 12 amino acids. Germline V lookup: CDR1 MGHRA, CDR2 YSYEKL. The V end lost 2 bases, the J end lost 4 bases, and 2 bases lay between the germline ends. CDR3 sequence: CASSQPTGELFF. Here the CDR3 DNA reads TGCGCCAGCAGCCAACCCACCGGGGAGCTGTTTTTT.

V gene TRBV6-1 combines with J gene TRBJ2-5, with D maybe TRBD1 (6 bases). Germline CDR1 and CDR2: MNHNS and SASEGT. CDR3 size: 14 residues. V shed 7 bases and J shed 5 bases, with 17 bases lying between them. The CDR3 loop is CASIRFGGAETQYF. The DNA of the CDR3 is TGTGCCAGCATCCGCTTTGGGGGCGCGGAGACCCAGTACTTC.

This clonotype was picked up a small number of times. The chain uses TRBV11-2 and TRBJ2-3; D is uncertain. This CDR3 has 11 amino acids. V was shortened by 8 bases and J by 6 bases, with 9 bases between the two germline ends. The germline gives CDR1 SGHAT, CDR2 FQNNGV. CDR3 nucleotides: TGTGCCAGCTGGGGTGCTGATACGCAGTATTTT. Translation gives CASWGADTQYF.

This chain's CDR3 is CASSLSSRGTEAFF. CDR3 nucleotides: TGTGCCAGCAGTTTATCGAGTAGGGGCACTGAAGCTTTCTTT. The chain employs TRBV27 and TRBJ1-1, with D perhaps matching TRBD1 (5 bases). The CDR3 sequence is 14 residues long. V shed 0 bases and J shed 4 bases, with 9 bases lying between them. Germline V gene lookup returns CDR1 MNHEY and CDR2 SMNVEV (reference sequence).

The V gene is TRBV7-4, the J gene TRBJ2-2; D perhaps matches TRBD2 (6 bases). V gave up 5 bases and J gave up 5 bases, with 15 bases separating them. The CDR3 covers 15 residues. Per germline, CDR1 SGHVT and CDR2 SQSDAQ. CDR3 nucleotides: TGTGCCAGCAGCCCGCGGGGCATGGGTACCGGGGAGCTGTTTTTT. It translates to CASSPRGMGTGELFF.

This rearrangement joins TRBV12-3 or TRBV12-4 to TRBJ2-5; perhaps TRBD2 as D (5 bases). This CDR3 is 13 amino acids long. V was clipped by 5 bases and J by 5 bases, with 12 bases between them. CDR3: CASSPPPGETQYF. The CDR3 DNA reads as TGTGCCAGCAGTCCTCCTCCGGGGGAGACCCAGTACTTC.

CDR3 loop: CASSYGAGNEQFF. In DNA, the CDR3 is TGTGCCAGCAGCTATGGGGCGGGCAATGAGCAGTTCTTC. This sequence joins TRBV7-2 and TRBJ2-1; D possibly matches TRBD1 or TRBD2 (5 bases each). Trimming left V 4 bases short and J 6 bases short, with 10 bases between. Germline V lookup: CDR1 SGHTA, CDR2 FQGNSA. The CDR3 consists of 13 residues.

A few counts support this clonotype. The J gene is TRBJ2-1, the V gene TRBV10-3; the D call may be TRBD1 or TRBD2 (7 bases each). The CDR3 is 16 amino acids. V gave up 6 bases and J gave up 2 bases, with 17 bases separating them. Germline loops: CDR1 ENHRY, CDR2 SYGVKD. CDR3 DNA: TGTGCCATCAGGAACAGGGGCGGGGGACCCTACAATGAGCAGTTCTTC. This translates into CAIRNRGGGPYNEQFF.

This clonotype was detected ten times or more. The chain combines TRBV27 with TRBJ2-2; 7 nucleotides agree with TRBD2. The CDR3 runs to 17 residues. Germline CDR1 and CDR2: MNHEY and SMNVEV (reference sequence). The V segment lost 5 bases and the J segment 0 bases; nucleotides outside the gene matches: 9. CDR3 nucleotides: TGTGCCAGCAGTCCCGATTGGGGGGGACCGAACACCGGGGAGCTGTTTTTT. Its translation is CASSPDWGGPNTGELFF.

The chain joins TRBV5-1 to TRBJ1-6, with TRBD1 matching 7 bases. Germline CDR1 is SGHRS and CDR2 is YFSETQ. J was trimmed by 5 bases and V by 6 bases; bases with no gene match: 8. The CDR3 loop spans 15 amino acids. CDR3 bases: TGCGCCAGCACTACTTCCGGGACAGATAATTCACCCCTCCACTTT. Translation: CASTTSGTDNSPLHF.

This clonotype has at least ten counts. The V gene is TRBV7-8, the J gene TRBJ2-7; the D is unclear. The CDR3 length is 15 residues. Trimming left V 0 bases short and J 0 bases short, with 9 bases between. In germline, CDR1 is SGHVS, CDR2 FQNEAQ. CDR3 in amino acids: CASSLAPPSSYEQYV. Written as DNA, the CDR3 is TGTGCCAGCAGCTTAGCCCCCCCCAGCTCCTACGAGCAGTACGTC.

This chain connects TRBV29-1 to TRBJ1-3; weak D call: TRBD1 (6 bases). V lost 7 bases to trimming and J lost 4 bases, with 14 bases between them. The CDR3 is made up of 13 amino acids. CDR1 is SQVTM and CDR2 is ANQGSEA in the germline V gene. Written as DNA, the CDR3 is TGCAGCGGCCTTGCAGGGGCGGGAAACACCATATATTTT. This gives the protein CSGLAGAGNTIYF.

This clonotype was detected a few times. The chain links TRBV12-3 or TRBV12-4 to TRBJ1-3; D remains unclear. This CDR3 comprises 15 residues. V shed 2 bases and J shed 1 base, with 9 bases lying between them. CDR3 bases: TGTGCCAGCAGTTTATCTCCACAATCTGGAAACACCATATATTTT. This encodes CASSLSPQSGNTIYF.

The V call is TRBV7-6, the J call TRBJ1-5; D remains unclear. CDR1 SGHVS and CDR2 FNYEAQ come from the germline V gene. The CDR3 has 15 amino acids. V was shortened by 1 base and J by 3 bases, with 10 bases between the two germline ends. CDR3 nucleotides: TGTGCCAGCAGCTTAGGGAACGATTTCAATCAGCCCCAGCATTTT. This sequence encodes CASSLGNDFNQPQHF.

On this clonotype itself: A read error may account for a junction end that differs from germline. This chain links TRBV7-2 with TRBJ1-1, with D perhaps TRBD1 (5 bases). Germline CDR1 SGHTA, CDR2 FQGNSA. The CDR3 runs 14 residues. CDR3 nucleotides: TGTGTCAGCAGCTTAGTAGGAGGGGACACTGAAGCTTTCTTT. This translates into CVSSLVGGDTEAFF.

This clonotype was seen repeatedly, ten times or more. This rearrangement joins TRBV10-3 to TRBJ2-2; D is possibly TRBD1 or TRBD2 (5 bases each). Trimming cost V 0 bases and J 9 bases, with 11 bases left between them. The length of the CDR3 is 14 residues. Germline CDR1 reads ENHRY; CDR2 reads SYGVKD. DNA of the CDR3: TGTGCCATCAGTGAGTCCGAAGGGACCCGGGAGCTGTTTTTT. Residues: CAISESEGTRELFF.

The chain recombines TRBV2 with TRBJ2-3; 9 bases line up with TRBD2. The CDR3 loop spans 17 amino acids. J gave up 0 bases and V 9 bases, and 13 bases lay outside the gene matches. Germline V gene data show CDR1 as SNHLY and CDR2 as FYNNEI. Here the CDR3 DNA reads TGTGCCAGAGATGTAGCGGGGGCCCGGACTAGCACAGATACGCAGTATTTT. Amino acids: CARDVAGARTSTDTQYF.

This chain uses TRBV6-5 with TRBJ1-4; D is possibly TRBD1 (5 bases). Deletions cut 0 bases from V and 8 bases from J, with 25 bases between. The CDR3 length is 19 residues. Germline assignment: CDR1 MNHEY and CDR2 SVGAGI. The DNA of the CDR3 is TGTGCCAGCAGTTACTCACCGAGACTTACAACAGGTTTTTACGAAAAACTGTTTTTT. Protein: CASSYSPRLTTGFYEKLFF.